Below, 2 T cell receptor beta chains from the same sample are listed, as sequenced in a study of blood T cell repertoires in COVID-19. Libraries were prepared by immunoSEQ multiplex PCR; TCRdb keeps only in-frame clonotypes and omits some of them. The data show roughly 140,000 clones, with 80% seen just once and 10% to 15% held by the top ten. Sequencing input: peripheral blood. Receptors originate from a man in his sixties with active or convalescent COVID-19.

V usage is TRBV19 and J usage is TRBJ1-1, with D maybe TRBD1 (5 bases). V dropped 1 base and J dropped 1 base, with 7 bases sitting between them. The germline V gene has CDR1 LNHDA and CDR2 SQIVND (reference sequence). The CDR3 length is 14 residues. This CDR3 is CASSIGGENTEAFF. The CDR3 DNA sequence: TGTGCCAGTAGTATAGGGGGGGAGAACACTGAAGCTTTCTTT.

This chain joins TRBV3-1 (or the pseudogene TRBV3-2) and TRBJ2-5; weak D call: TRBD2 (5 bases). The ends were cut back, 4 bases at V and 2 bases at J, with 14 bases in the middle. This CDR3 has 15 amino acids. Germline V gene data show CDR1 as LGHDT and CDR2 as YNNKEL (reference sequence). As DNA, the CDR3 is TGTGCCAGCAGCCGCACGGGAAGTCGGCAAGAGACCCAGTACTTC. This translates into CASSRTGSRQETQYF.